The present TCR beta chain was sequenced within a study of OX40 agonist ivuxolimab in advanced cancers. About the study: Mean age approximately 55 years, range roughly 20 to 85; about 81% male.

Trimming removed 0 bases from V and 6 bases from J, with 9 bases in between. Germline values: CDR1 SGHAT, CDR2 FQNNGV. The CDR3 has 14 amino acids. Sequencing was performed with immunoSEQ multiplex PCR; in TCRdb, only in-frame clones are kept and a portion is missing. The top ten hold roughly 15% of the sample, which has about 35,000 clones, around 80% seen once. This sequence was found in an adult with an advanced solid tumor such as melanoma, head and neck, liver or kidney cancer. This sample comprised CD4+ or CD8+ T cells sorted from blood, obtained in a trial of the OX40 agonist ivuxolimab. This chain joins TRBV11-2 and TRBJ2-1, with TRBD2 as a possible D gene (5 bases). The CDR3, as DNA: TGTGCCAGCAGCTTAGATAGTGGACTCAATGAGCAGTTCTTC. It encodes CASSLDSGLNEQFF.